These T cell receptor beta chains were read from a single sample in a study of blood T cell repertoires in COVID-19. Only in-frame clones appear in the TCRdb table, and some are missing; sequencing was by immunoSEQ multiplex PCR. The table records 120,000 or so clones, around two thirds of them present only once. The sample was peripheral blood. The receptors shown here come from a woman in her 70s with acute or convalescent COVID-19. CDR3s include the opening cysteine and the closing phenylalanine or tryptophan. A D gene is named only where the DNA matches it firmly. Size tells how often a clone was seen (once, few, many) or the class of an expanded clone, and some rows leave it out.

>14|TRBJ1-5|TRBV10-2|once|NA
CASSPDKNNQPQHF
TGCGCCAGCAGCCCAGACAAGAACAATCAGCCCCAGCATTTT
>16|TRBJ2-2|TRBV19|NA|TRBD1
CASELPGQGSTGELFF
TGTGCCAGTGAACTACCTGGACAGGGAAGCACCGGGGAGCTGTTTTTT
>17|TRBJ2-3|TRBV15|NA|NA
CATSREVGSRVTDTQYF
TGTGCCACCAGCAGAGAAGTCGGGTCCAGGGTCACAGATACGCAGTATTTT
>17|TRBJ1-1|TRBV19|NA|TRBD1
CASSPQGTGDAGFRAFF
TGTGCCAGTAGTCCGCAAGGGACAGGGGACGCCGGGTTTCGGGCTTTCTTT
>12|TRBJ1-1|TRBV7-2|NA|NA
CASSLDTVRAFF
TGTGCCAGCAGCTTAGATACCGTGCGAGCTTTCTTT
>12|TRBJ1-6|TRBV6-5|NA|NA
CASSYPDSPLHF
TGTGCCAGCAGTTATCCCGATTCACCCCTCCACTTT
>13|TRBJ2-5|TRBV3-1/TRBV3-2|NA|TRBD1
CASEDRGRKTQYF
TGTGCCAGCGAGGACAGGGGAAGAAAGACCCAGTACTTC
>14|TRBJ2-5|TRBV18|NA|TRBD1
CASSLGTGRETQYF
TGTGCCAGCTCACTGGGGACAGGGAGAGAGACCCAGTACTTC
>17|TRBJ1-5|TRBV6-2/TRBV6-3|once|TRBD1
CASSYSPGQGFNQPQHF
TGTGCCAGCAGTTACTCTCCGGGACAGGGGTTCAATCAGCCCCAGCATTTT
>13|TRBJ2-2|TRBV7-9|few|NA
CASSFQRTGELFF
TGTGCCAGCAGCTTCCAGCGTACAGGGGAGCTGTTTTTT
>15|TRBJ2-1|TRBV7-9|NA|TRBD1
CASSPGQGAGNEQFF
TGTGCCAGCAGCCCGGGACAGGGGGCGGGTAATGAGCAGTTCTTC
>15|TRBJ1-2|TRBV7-9|many|NA
CASSLGSGEIYGYTF
TGTGCCAGCAGCTTAGGCTCAGGGGAAATCTATGGCTACACCTTC
>14|TRBJ1-4|TRBV30|NA|TRBD1
CAWTRDRGPEKLFF
TGTGCCTGGACTCGGGACAGGGGGCCTGAAAAACTGTTTTTT
>13|TRBJ2-3|TRBV19|NA|NA
CASNGQAGNTQYF
TGTGCCAGCAACGGTCAGGCGGGGAATACGCAGTATTTT
>15|TRBJ2-1|TRBV4-2|NA|TRBD2
CASSQERLAGGPRFF
TGTGCCAGCAGCCAAGAGAGACTAGCGGGAGGGCCACGGTTCTTC
>15|TRBJ2-7|TRBV4-3|NA|TRBD2
CASSQGLAGNYEQYF
TGCGCCAGCAGCCAAGGACTAGCGGGAAACTACGAGCAGTACTTC
>13|TRBJ1-2|TRBV18|NA|TRBD1
CASSLGTAYGYTF
TGTGCCAGCTCACTAGGGACAGCCTATGGCTACACCTTC
>15|TRBJ2-7|TRBV5-5|few|NA
CASSPDGTFGYEQYF
TGTGCCAGCAGCCCCGACGGAACCTTCGGGTACGAGCAGTACTTC
>15|TRBJ2-7|TRBV3-1/TRBV3-2|many|TRBD1
CASSQGDRGTYEQYF
TGTGCCAGCAGCCAAGGGGACAGGGGTACCTACGAGCAGTACTTC
>15|TRBJ1-6|TRBV5-6|many|NA
CASSLEGVYNSPLHF
TGTGCCAGCAGCTTGGAGGGGGTCTATAATTCACCCCTCCACTTT
>13|TRBJ2-2|TRBV12-3/TRBV12-4|NA|NA
CASSWLETGELFF
TGTGCCAGCAGTTGGCTAGAAACCGGGGAGCTGTTTTTT
>15|TRBJ2-7|TRBV28|NA|NA
CASRPTARRMGEQYF
TGTGCCAGCAGGCCTACAGCTCGAAGGATGGGCGAGCAGTACTTC
>15|TRBJ2-7|TRBV28|NA|TRBD1
CASRSSGTGSYEQYF
TGTGCCAGCAGATCTTCGGGGACAGGGTCCTACGAGCAGTACTTC
>15|TRBJ2-3|TRBV10-3|NA|TRBD2
CAISLTSGSTDTQYF
TGTGCCATCTCCTTGACTAGCGGGAGTACAGATACGCAGTATTTT
>15|TRBJ2-2|TRBV6-5|NA|NA
CASRALVGNTGELFF
TGTGCCAGCAGGGCGCTAGTGGGTAACACCGGGGAGCTGTTTTTT
>15|TRBJ1-2|TRBV21-1|NA|NA
CASSKQETGRHGYTF
TGTGCCAGCAGCAAACAAGAGACAGGGCGCCACGGCTACACCTTC
>14|TRBJ2-1|TRBV7-2|NA|TRBD2
CASSLLGLYNEQFF
TGTGCCAGCAGCTTACTGGGACTATACAATGAGCAGTTCTTC
>17|TRBJ2-7|TRBV5-1|NA|TRBD1
CASSLNPGGAGFYEQYF
TGCGCCAGCAGCCTCAATCCAGGGGGCGCGGGTTTCTACGAGCAGTACTTC
>14|TRBJ2-7|TRBV18|NA|NA
CASSRGLNSYEQYF
TGTGCCAGCTCACGGGGACTGAATTCCTACGAGCAGTACTTC
>17|TRBJ2-6|TRBV19|few|NA
CASTSNRQLTGANVLTF
TGTGCCAGTACCTCGAACAGGCAACTTACTGGGGCCAACGTCCTGACTTTC
>13|TRBJ2-5|TRBV18|NA|NA
CASSPSPQETQYF
TGTGCCAGCTCACCTAGCCCCCAAGAGACCCAGTACTTC
>16|TRBJ2-7|TRBV27|few|TRBD1
CASRDIRQGAYNEQYF
TGTGCCAGCAGGGATATCCGACAGGGGGCATACAACGAGCAGTACTTC
>16|TRBJ1-2|TRBV15|NA|NA
CATSRERSGANYGYTF
TGTGCCACCAGCAGGGAGAGATCGGGAGCTAACTATGGCTACACCTTC
>17|TRBJ2-1|TRBV11-3|NA|TRBD1
CASSSTGVGGSFNEQFF
TGTGCCAGCAGCTCGACAGGGGTCGGGGGAAGTTTCAATGAGCAGTTCTTC
>13|TRBJ1-1|TRBV2|NA|NA
CASSDGGNTEAFF
TGTGCCAGCAGTGACGGAGGGAACACTGAAGCTTTCTTT
>17|TRBJ2-2|TRBV5-5|NA|TRBD2
CASSPLASGSGTGELFF
TGTGCCAGCAGCCCCCTGGCTAGCGGGAGTGGCACCGGGGAGCTGTTTTTT
>14|TRBJ2-5|TRBV5-6|NA|NA
CASSLQQGRETQYF
TGTGCCAGCAGCTTGCAACAGGGTAGGGAGACCCAGTACTTC
>15|TRBJ1-6|TRBV10-1|few|TRBD1
CASSPRTGEGSPLHF
TGCGCCAGCAGCCCACGGACAGGGGAAGGATCACCCCTCCACTTT
>14|TRBJ2-7|TRBV7-9|once|NA
CASSIGLLGVEQYF
TGTGCCAGCTCCATCGGTCTCTTAGGGGTCGAGCAGTACTTC
>14|TRBJ1-5|TRBV28|NA|NA
CASNKQGGGQPQHF
TGTGCCAGCAATAAACAGGGTGGAGGACAGCCCCAGCATTTT
>15|TRBJ1-4|TRBV7-2|NA|NA
CASSLGGGGNEKLFF
TGTGCCAGCAGCTTAGGAGGGGGGGGAAATGAAAAACTGTTTTTT
>15|TRBJ2-5|TRBV14|NA|TRBD2
CASSPLGLAQETQYF
TGTGCCAGCAGCCCACTGGGACTAGCTCAAGAGACCCAGTACTTC
>17|TRBJ2-2|TRBV10-3|NA|TRBD2
CAISPRSGGASTGELFF
TGTGCCATCAGCCCACGTAGCGGGGGGGCCTCCACCGGGGAGCTGTTTTTT
>14|TRBJ2-2|TRBV6-5|NA|NA
CASSYSRGTGELFF
TGTGCCAGCAGTTACTCTCGGGGAACCGGGGAGCTGTTTTTT
>16|TRBJ1-3|TRBV10-3|NA|NA
CAISEEGRGAGNTIYF
TGTGCCATCAGTGAGGAAGGGAGGGGCGCTGGAAACACCATATATTTT
>17|TRBJ1-2|TRBV6-1|NA|TRBD1
CASSESGTGLRIYGYTF
TGTGCCAGCAGTGAATCCGGGACAGGGCTCCGAATCTATGGCTACACCTTC
>14|TRBJ2-3|TRBV12-5|few|TRBD2
CASGTSGVADTQYF
TGTGCTAGTGGGACTAGCGGGGTGGCAGATACGCAGTATTTT
>15|TRBJ2-7|TRBV28|NA|TRBD2
CASKSPAGGSYEQYF
TGTGCCAGCAAATCCCCAGCGGGAGGTTCCTACGAGCAGTACTTC
>13|TRBJ2-7|TRBV6-5|NA|NA
CASSTTSSYEQYF
TGTGCCAGCAGTACTACTAGTAGTTACGAGCAGTACTTC
>17|TRBJ2-5|TRBV5-3|few|NA
CARSFIRDASRGETQYF
TGTGCCAGAAGCTTTATCCGGGACGCCTCAAGGGGGGAGACCCAGTACTTC